This TCR beta chain stems from a study of PD-1 blockade in classical Hodgkin lymphoma. Across the study: Nivolumab dosed at 3 mg/kg went to patients intravenously every 2 weeks.

Germline CDR1 MNHEY, CDR2 SVGAGI. V lost 6 bases and J 10 bases, leaving 15 bases between the germline ends. The CDR3 consists of 12 residues. This clone was recorded a few times. What it binds is not known. All patients relapsed after autologous stem cell transplantation, and brentuximab vedotin exposure varied. Study findings and constraints: Newly diagnosed patients reportedly trailed healthy donors in baseline TCR diversity. Later analyses included only patients treated at least 1 year post-ASCT.

Assay used: immunoSEQ multiplex PCR; TCRdb lists only in-frame clones, some missing. The sample carries more than 70,000 clones, 80% to 95% recorded once. The sample in question was peripheral blood mononuclear cells (PBMCs), obtained before the second cycle of nivolumab. The receptor was derived from a human donor with classical Hodgkin lymphoma. The chain uses TRBV6-5 and TRBJ1-1, with D possibly being TRBD1 (6 bases). CDR3 amino acids: CASRPPTGGAFF. CDR3 coding DNA: TGTGCCAGCAGACCTCCGACAGGTGGAGCTTTCTTT.